This T cell receptor (beta chain) was documented in a study of Ad26.COV2.S vaccination and SARS-CoV-2 variants. Study at large: Within the COV1001 Ad26.COV2.S trial arm, the donor was enrolled.

Germline V gene lookup returns CDR1 LNHDA and CDR2 SQIVND (reference sequence). The CDR3 consists of 15 residues. V lost 7 bases and J 0 bases, leaving 13 bases between the germline ends. Assay used: immunoSEQ multiplex PCR; TCRdb lists only in-frame clones, some missing. This sample has 300,000 to 350,000 clones, with roughly 90% found just once. Treatment given: 19 received Ad26.COV2.S at low or high dose, single or two shots; 5 received placebo; per-sample allocation not given. The study sampled participants on day 63 after the first vaccine or placebo injection. The vaccine antigen was prefusion-stabilized Wuhan SARS-CoV-2 spike.

This chain connects TRBV19 to TRBJ1-5; no reliable D call. The sequences come from peripheral blood, collected in a trial of Ad26.COV2.S vaccine versus placebo. This TCR came from a person between 18 and 59 years old who received the Ad26.COV2.S COVID-19 vaccine or a placebo. For the CDR3, the DNA is TGTGCCAGTAACACTGGACTTTATAGCAATCAGCCCCAGCATTTT. Translation: CASNTGLYSNQPQHF. Full variable domain (missing parts from reference TRBV19 and TRBJ1-5): DGGITQSPKYLFRKEGQNVTLSCEQNLNHDAMYWYRQDPGQGLRLIYYSQIVNDFQKGDIAEGYSVSREKKESFPLTVTSAQKNPTAFYLCASNTGLYSNQPQHFGDGTRLSIL.